The T cell receptor (beta chain) described here comes from a study of OX40 agonist ivuxolimab in advanced cancers. Across the whole study: The dose of intravenous ivuxolimab that patients received every 2 weeks ranged from 0.01 to 10 mg/kg. General observations from the study: Antigen specificity remained undetermined for the expanded peripheral T cells. There were, on average, more expanded clones in CD8+ T cells than in CD4+. At 0.1 to 3.0 mg/kg, clonal expansion of CD4+ and CD8+ blood T cells had occurred by week 6.

To note about this clone: Its antigen is unidentified.

Germline assignment: CDR1 LNHDA and CDR2 SQIVND (reference sequence). Trimming stripped 5 bases from V and 10 bases from J, with 16 bases between. The CDR3 loop spans 13 amino acids. Sequencing used immunoSEQ multiplex PCR; TCRdb keeps in-frame clones, though not all of them. The profile shows 15,000 to 20,000 clones, roughly four fifths of them singletons. This sample comprised CD4+ or CD8+ T cells sorted from blood, obtained in a trial of the OX40 agonist ivuxolimab. The clonotype originates from an adult with an advanced solid tumor such as melanoma, head and neck, liver or kidney cancer. The chain links TRBV19 to TRBJ2-3; D remains ambiguous. The CDR3 region is CASSSLEWTAQYF. CDR3 DNA: TGTGCCAGTAGTTCCTTGGAGTGGACGGCGCAGTATTTT. Using reference TRBV19 and TRBJ2-3 for the parts outside the CDR3, the full variable domain is DGGITQSPKYLFRKEGQNVTLSCEQNLNHDAMYWYRQDPGQGLRLIYYSQIVNDFQKGDIAEGYSVSREKKESFPLTVTSAQKNPTAFYLCASSSLEWTAQYFGPGTRLTVL.